The 5 T cell receptor beta chains below all came from one sample that was sequenced in a study of T cell responses to AZD1222 COVID-19 vaccine. This table comes from immunoSEQ multiplex PCR, and its TCRdb copy is limited to in-frame clones, with some not included. The repertoire holds some 100,000 clones, approximately 90% seen once, with 20% to 25% in the top ten. This material consisted of peripheral blood, taken on day 0 of AZD1222 vaccination. These receptors were obtained from an adult in good health.

V is TRBV18 and J is TRBJ1-2; D remains unclear. This CDR3 contains 15 residues. The V gene's germline CDR1 is KGHSH and CDR2 LQKENI. V lost 3 bases, J lost 0 bases, and 11 bases lay in between. CDR3 amino acids: CASSPPVGSNYGYTF. CDR3 nucleotide sequence: TGTGCCAGCTCACCCCCCGTCGGATCTAACTATGGCTACACCTTC.

The chain employs TRBV11-2 and TRBJ1-1; D unresolved. The germline V gene has CDR1 SGHAT and CDR2 FQNNGV. The germline V and J ends were trimmed by 3 bases and 4 bases, with 9 bases remaining between them. This CDR3 region has 13 residues. CDR3 residues: CASSFPGITEAFF. DNA for the CDR3: TGTGCCAGCAGCTTCCCAGGTATCACTGAAGCTTTCTTT.

This clone was detected once. One end of the junction varies from germline; a read error may be responsible. The chain combines TRBV7-7 with TRBJ2-5, with D perhaps TRBD1 or TRBD2 (5 bases each). The CDR3 runs 15 residues. Germline V lookup: CDR1 SSHAT, CDR2 FNYEAQ (reference sequence). CDR3 DNA: TGTGCTAGCAGCCCCTACCTGGGGACCCAAGAGACCCAGTACTTC. It translates to CASSPYLGTQETQYF.

The genes are TRBV11-2 and TRBJ1-2; 8 bases align to TRBD1. CDR3 size: 13 residues. Germline V CDR1 and CDR2: SGHAT, FQNNGV. V trimming: 4 bases; J trimming: 4 bases; junction bases outside the gene matches: 2. CDR3 nucleotides: TGTGCCAGCAGCTCGACAGGGGTCTATGGCTACACCTTC. Its translation is CASSSTGVYGYTF.

The V and J genes are TRBV28 and TRBJ1-3; the D gene is possibly TRBD1 (6 bases). The CDR3 is made up of 15 amino acids. CDR1 is MDHEN, CDR2 SYDVKM, per germline. The V end lost 7 bases, the J end lost 1 base, and 14 bases lay between the germline ends. The DNA for the CDR3 is TGTGCCAGCACCAGCCCTAGGGGGTCTGGAAACACCATATATTTT. Translating it yields CASTSPRGSGNTIYF.